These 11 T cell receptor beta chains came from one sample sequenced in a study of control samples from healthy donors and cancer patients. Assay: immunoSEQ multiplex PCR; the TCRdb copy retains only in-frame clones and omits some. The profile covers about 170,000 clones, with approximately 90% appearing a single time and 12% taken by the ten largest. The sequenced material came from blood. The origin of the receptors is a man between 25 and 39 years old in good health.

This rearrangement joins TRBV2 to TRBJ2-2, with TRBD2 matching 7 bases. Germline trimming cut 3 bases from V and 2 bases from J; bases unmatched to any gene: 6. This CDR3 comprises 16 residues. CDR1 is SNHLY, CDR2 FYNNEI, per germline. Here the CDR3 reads CASSDPGGGNTGELFF. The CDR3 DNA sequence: TGTGCCAGCAGTGACCCGGGGGGTGGTAACACCGGGGAGCTGTTTTTT.

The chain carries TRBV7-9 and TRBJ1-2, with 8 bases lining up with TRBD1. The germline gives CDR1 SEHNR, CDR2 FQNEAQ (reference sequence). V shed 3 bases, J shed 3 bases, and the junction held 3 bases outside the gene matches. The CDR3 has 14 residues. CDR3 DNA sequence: TGTGCCAGCAGCTTGACAGGGGCCGACTATGGCTACACCTTC. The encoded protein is CASSLTGADYGYTF.

CDR3: CASSVINNQPQHF. CDR3 DNA sequence: TGTGCCAGCAGTGTCATCAACAACCAGCCCCAGCATTTT. The genes are TRBV6-2 or TRBV6-3 and TRBJ1-5; D unclear. The CDR3 is made up of 13 amino acids. V shed 5 bases and J shed 7 bases, with 12 bases lying between them. Germline lookup yields CDR1 MNHEY and CDR2 SVGEGT.

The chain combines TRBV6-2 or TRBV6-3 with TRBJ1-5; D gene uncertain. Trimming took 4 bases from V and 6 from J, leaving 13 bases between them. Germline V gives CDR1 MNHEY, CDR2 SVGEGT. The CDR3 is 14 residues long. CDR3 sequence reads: CASSFGYGGQPQHF. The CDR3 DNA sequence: TGTGCCAGCAGTTTTGGCTACGGAGGTCAGCCCCAGCATTTT.

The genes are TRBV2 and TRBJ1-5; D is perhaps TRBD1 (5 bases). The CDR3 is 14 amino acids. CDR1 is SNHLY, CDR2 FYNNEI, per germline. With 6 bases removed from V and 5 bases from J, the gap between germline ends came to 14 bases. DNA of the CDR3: TGTGCCAGCAGCGGTCTGAGGGGAGATCAGCCCCAGCATTTT. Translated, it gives CASSGLRGDQPQHF.

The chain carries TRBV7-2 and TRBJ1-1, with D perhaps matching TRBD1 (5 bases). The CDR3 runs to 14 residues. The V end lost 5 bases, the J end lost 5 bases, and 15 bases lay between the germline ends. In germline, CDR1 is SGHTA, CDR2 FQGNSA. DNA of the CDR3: TGTGCCAGCAGCCATTACAGGATAGGAACTGAAGCTTTCTTT. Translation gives CASSHYRIGTEAFF.

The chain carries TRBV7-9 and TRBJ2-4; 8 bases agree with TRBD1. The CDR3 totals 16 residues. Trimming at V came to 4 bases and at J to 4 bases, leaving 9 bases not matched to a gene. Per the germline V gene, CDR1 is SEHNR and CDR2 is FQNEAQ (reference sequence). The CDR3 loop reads CASSSLSDRGKNIQYF. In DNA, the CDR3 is TGTGCCAGCAGCTCACTTTCAGACAGGGGAAAAAACATTCAGTACTTC.

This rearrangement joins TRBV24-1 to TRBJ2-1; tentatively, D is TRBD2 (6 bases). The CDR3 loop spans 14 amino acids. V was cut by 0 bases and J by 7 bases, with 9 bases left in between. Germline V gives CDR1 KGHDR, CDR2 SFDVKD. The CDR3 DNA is TGTGCCACCAGTGATTTGTGGAGGGGAAATGAGCAGTTCTTC. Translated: CATSDLWRGNEQFF.

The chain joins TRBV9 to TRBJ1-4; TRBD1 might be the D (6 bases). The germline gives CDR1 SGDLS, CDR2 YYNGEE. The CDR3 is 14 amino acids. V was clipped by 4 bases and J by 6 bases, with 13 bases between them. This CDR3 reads CASSRNTGYEKLFF. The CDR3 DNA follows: TGTGCCAGCAGCCGCAATACAGGGTATGAAAAACTGTTTTTT.

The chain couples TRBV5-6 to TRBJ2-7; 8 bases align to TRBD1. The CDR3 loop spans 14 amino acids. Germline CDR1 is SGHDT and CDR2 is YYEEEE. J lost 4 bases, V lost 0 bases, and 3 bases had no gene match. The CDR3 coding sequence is TGTGCCAGCAGCTTGGGCAGGGGGCAGTACGAGCAGTACTTC. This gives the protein CASSLGRGQYEQYF.

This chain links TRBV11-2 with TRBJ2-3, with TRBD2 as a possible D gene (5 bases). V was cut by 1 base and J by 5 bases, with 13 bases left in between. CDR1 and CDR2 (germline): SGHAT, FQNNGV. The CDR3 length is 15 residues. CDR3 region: CASSLVGPRVDTQYF. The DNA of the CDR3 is TGTGCCAGCAGCTTAGTAGGACCGAGGGTAGATACGCAGTATTTT.